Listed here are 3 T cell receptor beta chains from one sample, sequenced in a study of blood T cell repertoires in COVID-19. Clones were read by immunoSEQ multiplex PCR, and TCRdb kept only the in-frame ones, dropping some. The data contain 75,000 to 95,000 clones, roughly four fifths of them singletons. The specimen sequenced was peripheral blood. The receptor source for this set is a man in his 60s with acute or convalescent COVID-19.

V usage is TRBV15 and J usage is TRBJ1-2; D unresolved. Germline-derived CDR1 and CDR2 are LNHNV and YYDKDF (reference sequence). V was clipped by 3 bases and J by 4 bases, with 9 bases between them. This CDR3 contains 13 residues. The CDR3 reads CATSSEGLYGYTF. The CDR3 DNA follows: TGTGCCACCAGCAGCGAGGGTCTCTATGGCTACACCTTC.

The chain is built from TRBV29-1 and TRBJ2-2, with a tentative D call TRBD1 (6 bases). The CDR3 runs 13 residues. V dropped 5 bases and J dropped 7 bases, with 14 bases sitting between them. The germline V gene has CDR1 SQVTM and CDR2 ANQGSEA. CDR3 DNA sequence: TGCAGCGTTACCTCCACAGGGTTCGGGGAGCTGTTTTTT. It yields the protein CSVTSTGFGELFF.

The CDR3 DNA reads TGTGCCTGGAGTTTCACTAGCACCGGGGAGCTGTTTTTT. Translation: CAWSFTSTGELFF. The rearrangement links TRBV30 to TRBJ2-2; tentatively, D is TRBD2 (5 bases). The V gene lost 2 bases and the J gene lost 4 bases, with 8 bases spanning the gap. The CDR3 is 13 amino acids. Germline lookup yields CDR1 GTSNPN and CDR2 SVGIG (reference sequence).